This TCR beta chain is drawn from a study of glioma-infiltrating T cells after dendritic cell vaccination. TCRdb's copy holds only in-frame clones and misses some; the assay was immunoSEQ multiplex PCR. Here the sample spans approximately 99,000 clones, approximately 80% being singletons. The time point was: after dendritic cell vaccination, including at tumor progression/relapse. The CDR3 extends over 14 amino acids. Per germline, CDR1 SGHTA and CDR2 FQGNSA. V lost 6 bases to trimming and J lost 3 bases; unmatched junction nucleotides: 4. This sequence originates from a human donor with glioblastoma. The specimen comprised blood, sampled after dendritic cell vaccination. The chain recombines TRBV7-2 with TRBJ2-7; 11 bases line up with TRBD2. Here the CDR3 reads CASRPGTSGYEQYF. For the CDR3, the DNA is TGTGCCAGCAGGCCCGGGACTAGCGGCTACGAGCAGTACTTC.